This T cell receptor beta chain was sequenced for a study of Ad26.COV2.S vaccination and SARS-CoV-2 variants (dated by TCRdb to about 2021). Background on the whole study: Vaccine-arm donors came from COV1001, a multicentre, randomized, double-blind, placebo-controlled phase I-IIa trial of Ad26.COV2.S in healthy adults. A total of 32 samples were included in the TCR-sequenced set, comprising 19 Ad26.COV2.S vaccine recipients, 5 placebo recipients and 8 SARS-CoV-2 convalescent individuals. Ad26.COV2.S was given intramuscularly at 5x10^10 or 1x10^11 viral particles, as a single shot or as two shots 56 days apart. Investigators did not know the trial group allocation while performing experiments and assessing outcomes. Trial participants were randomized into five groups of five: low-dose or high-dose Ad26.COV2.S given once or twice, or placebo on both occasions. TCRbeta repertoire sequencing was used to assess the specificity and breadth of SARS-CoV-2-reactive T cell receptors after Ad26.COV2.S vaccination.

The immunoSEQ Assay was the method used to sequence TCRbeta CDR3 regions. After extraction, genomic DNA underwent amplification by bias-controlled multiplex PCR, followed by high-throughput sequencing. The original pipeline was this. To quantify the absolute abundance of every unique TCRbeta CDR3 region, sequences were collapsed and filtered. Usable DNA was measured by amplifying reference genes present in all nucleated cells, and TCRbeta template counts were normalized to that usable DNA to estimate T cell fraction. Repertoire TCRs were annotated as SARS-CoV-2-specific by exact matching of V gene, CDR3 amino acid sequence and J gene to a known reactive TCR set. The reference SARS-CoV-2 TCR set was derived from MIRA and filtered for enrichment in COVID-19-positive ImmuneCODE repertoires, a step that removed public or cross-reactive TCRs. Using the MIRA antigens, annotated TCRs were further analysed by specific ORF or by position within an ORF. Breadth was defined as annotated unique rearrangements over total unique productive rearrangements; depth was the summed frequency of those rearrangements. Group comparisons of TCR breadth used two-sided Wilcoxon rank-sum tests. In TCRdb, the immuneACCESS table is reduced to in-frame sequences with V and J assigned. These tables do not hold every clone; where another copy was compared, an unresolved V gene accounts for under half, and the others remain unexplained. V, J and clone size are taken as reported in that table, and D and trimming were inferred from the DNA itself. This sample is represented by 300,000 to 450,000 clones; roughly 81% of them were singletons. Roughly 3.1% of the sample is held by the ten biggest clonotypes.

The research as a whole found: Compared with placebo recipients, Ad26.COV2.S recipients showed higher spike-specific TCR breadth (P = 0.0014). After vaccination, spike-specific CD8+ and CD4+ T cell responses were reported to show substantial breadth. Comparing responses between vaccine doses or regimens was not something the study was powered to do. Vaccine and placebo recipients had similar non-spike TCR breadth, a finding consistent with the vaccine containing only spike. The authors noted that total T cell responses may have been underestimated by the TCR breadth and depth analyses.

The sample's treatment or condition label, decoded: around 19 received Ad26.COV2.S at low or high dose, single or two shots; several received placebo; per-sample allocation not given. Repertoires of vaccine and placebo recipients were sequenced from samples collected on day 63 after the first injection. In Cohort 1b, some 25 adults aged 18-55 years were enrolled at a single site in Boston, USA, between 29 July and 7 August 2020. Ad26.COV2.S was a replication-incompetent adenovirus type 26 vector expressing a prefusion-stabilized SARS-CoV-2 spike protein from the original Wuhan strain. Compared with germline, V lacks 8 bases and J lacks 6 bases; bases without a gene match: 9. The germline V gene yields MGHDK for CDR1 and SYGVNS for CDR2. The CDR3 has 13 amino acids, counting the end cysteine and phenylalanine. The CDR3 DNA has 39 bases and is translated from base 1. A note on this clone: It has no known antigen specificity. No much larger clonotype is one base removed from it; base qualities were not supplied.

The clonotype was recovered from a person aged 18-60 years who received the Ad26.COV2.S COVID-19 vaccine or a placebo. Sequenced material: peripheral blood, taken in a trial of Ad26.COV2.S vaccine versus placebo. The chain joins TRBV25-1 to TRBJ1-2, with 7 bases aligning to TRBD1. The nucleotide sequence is TGTGCCAGCTATGAGGGGGCCCGGCATGGCTACACCTTC. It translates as CASYEGARHGYTF.